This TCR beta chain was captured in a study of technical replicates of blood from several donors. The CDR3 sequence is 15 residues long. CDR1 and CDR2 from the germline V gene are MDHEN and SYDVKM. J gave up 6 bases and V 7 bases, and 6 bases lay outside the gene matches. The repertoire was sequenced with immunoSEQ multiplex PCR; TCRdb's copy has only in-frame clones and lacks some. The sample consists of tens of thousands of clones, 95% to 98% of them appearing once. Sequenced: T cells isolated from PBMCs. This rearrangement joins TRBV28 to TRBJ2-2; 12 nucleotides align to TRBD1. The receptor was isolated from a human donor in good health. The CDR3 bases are TGTGCCAGCACCTGGGACAGGGGGCCTGCCGGGGAGCTGTTTTTT. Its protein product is CASTWDRGPAGELFF.